This TCR beta chain was sequenced during a study of beta chain features in type 1 diabetes. Study-wide background: All of the samples together had some 99 million sorted cells examined.

The CDR3 length is 14 residues. The germline V gene has CDR1 LNHDA and CDR2 SQIVND (reference sequence). J lost 4 bases, V lost 2 bases, and 0 bases had no gene match. The study reverse transcribed the entire isolated RNA, so it sequenced expressed TCRB transcripts. Produced via immunoSEQ multiplex PCR; TCRdb's table is partial and in-frame only. Of about 340,000 clones in the sample, around 8% were seen once. In its sample, this clone was seen a few times. Other DNA sequences of this sample code for an identical CDR3. The chain is built from TRBV19 and TRBJ2-2, with 8 positions matching TRBD1. Sequenced sample: central memory CD4+ T cells from blood. The TCR originated in a woman aged 18-30 years in good health. The CDR3 protein is CASSITGGTGELFF. Here the CDR3 DNA reads TGTGCCAGTAGTATAACAGGGGGCACCGGGGAGCTGTTTTTT.